The next 24 T cell receptor beta chains were all read from a single sample in a study of STAT3 mutations in large granular lymphocyte leukemia. No antigen has been assigned to these receptors. Profiled with immunoSEQ multiplex PCR; TCRdb holds only in-frame clones, not every one. The sample contains over 8,000 clones, 87% of which appear only once. Study-level results: At least one immunodominant TCR beta clonotype appeared in every T-cell large granular lymphocyte leukemia patient.

The specimen was peripheral blood mononuclear cells. The receptors originated from a man aged 55 to 69 with T-cell large granular lymphocyte leukemia. Some clones in this sample may be carry-over from other donors' samples.

This clone was seen a single time. The rearrangement links TRBV5-1 to TRBJ2-7, with a weak D call TRBD1 (5 bases). Germline assignment: CDR1 SGHRS and CDR2 YFSETQ. The V end lost 6 bases, the J end lost 2 bases, and 12 bases lay between the germline ends. The CDR3 is 13 residues long. In nucleotides, the CDR3 is TGCGCCAGCAAGTCCCAGGGTACCTACGAGCAGTACTTC. This encodes CASKSQGTYEQYF.

This chain connects TRBV30 to TRBJ1-2; D unclear. Between the trimmed V and J ends, which lost 0 bases and 3 bases, there was a span of 8 bases. Germline lookup yields CDR1 GTSNPN and CDR2 SVGIG (reference sequence). CDR3 length: 13 amino acids. The CDR3 region is CAWSVEGDYGYTF. DNA of the CDR3: TGTGCCTGGAGTGTGGAGGGAGACTATGGCTACACCTTC.

The J gene is TRBJ1-2, the V gene TRBV13; no definite D call. This CDR3 region has 14 residues. Trimming shortened V by 5 bases and J by 2 bases, and 12 bases separated the two germline ends. Germline CDR1 PRHDT, CDR2 FYEKMQ (reference sequence). This CDR3 reads CASSRAYLNYGYTF. CDR3 in DNA: TGTGCCAGCAGCCGGGCCTATTTAAACTATGGCTACACCTTC.

The chain carries TRBV30 and TRBJ2-1; TRBD1 is a possible D gene (5 bases). CDR1 and CDR2 (germline): GTSNPN, SVGIG (reference sequence). The CDR3 sequence is 17 residues long. Between the trimmed V and J ends, which lost 1 base and 3 bases, there was a span of 19 bases. CDR3 sequence (DNA): TGTGCCTGGAGTGATCCGGGTGGGGCAAGGGTCTACAATGAGCAGTTCTTC. As protein: CAWSDPGGARVYNEQFF.

The chain joins TRBV4-1 to TRBJ2-1; TRBD2 matches at 8 bases. With 5 bases clipped from V and 8 bases from J, the junction kept 14 bases outside the gene matches. This CDR3 has 16 amino acids. Germline V gives CDR1 MGHRA, CDR2 YSYEKL. The CDR3 bases are TGCGCCAGCAGCTCTATAGGAGGTAGCGGGATAGATGAGCAGTTCTTC. Translation: CASSSIGGSGIDEQFF.

To note about this clone: The sample contains more than one DNA sequence encoding this CDR3. V gene TRBV7-9 combines with J gene TRBJ1-5; D ambiguous. The CDR3 covers 15 residues. The germline V and J ends were trimmed by 5 bases and 1 base, with 12 bases remaining between them. Germline CDR1 and CDR2: SEHNR and FQNEAQ (reference sequence). Written as DNA, the CDR3 is TGTGCCAGCAGCCCTCGGGGAGGGAGCAATCAGCCCCAGCATTTT. Translating it yields CASSPRGGSNQPQHF.

The rearrangement uses TRBV4-3 and TRBJ2-5, with 14 bases matching TRBD2. There are 16 residues in the CDR3. V was clipped by 3 bases and J by 6 bases; unmatched bases: 6. Germline V gene sequence: CDR1 LGHNA, CDR2 YSLEER. In DNA form, the CDR3 reads TGCGCCAGCAGCCAGACTAGCGGGAGGGCCGGTAAGACCCAGTACTTC. Translating it yields CASSQTSGRAGKTQYF.

Here the CDR3 DNA reads TGTGCCAGCAGCATCCGGGACGCGACGAACACTGAAGCTTTCTTT. It yields the protein CASSIRDATNTEAFF. This sequence joins TRBV6-6 and TRBJ1-1, with D possibly being TRBD1 (5 bases). The CDR3 contains 15 residues. V was trimmed by 6 bases and J by 1 base, leaving 15 bases between them. Germline assignment: CDR1 MNHNY and CDR2 SVGAGI (reference sequence).

The chain couples TRBV6-5 to TRBJ2-3, with TRBD1 matching over 10 bases. The CDR3 covers 15 residues. The J segment lost 1 base and the V segment lost 6 bases, leaving 4 bases of the junction unmatched. CDR1 is MNHEY, CDR2 SVGAGI, per germline. CDR3 sequence reads: CASRGDRGRTDTQYF. The CDR3 DNA is TGTGCCAGCAGAGGGGACAGGGGACGCACAGATACGCAGTATTTT.

The CDR3 region is CASSLGPGDNEQFF. CDR3 coding DNA: TGTGCCAGCAGCTTAGGCCCTGGCGACAATGAGCAGTTCTTC. The rearrangement links TRBV13 to TRBJ2-1, with D uncertain. V was clipped by 0 bases and J by 5 bases, with 8 bases between them. This CDR3 has 14 residues. Germline V gene data show CDR1 as PRHDT and CDR2 as FYEKMQ (reference sequence).

V is TRBV18 and J is TRBJ1-5, with TRBD1 identical over 7 bases. The germline CDR1 and CDR2 sequences are KGHSH and LQKENI. The CDR3 extends over 16 amino acids. V lost 5 bases, J lost 0 bases, and 7 bases stayed unmatched. CDR3 bases: TGTGCCAGCTCAAAAGGGGACAGATATAGCAATCAGCCCCAGCATTTT. Encoded protein: CASSKGDRYSNQPQHF.

The V call is TRBV19, the J call TRBJ2-7; 12 bases align to TRBD2. The CDR3 covers 14 residues. CDR1 is LNHDA and CDR2 is SQIVND in the germline V gene (reference sequence). Trimming at V came to 10 bases and at J to 7 bases, leaving 11 bases not matched to a gene. The CDR3 protein is CATTSGSSSREQYF. Written as DNA, the CDR3 is TGTGCCACGACTAGCGGGAGTTCGTCGCGGGAGCAGTACTTC.

The rearrangement links TRBV19 to TRBJ2-7; the match to TRBD2 covers 13 bases. Germline values: CDR1 LNHDA, CDR2 SQIVND (reference sequence). This CDR3 region has 15 residues. V was clipped by 5 bases and J by 2 bases; unmatched bases: 3. The CDR3: CASSSLAGGPYEQYF. The CDR3 nucleotides are TGTGCCAGTAGTTCACTAGCGGGAGGGCCCTACGAGCAGTACTTC. Full variable domain (outside the CDR3, taken from reference TRBV19 and TRBJ2-7): DGGITQSPKYLFRKEGQNVTLSCEQNLNHDAMYWYRQDPGQGLRLIYYSQIVNDFQKGDIAEGYSVSREKKESFPLTVTSAQKNPTAFYLCASSSLAGGPYEQYFGPGTRLTVT.

The V call is TRBV19, the J call TRBJ2-7; TRBD1 matches 7 bases. The CDR3 spans 13 residues. The V gene's germline CDR1 is LNHDA and CDR2 SQIVND (reference sequence). V gave up 5 bases and J gave up 3 bases; unmatched junction bases: 4. CDR3 loop: CASSSGTVYEQYF. DNA for the CDR3: TGTGCCAGTAGTTCCGGGACAGTCTACGAGCAGTACTTC.

The chain recombines TRBV11-2 with TRBJ2-3, with 9 bases identical to TRBD2. The CDR3 covers 14 residues. V gave up 5 bases and J gave up 9 bases; unmatched junction bases: 9. Per the germline V gene, CDR1 is SGHAT and CDR2 is FQNNGV. The CDR3 here is CASSPLAGRITQYF. The CDR3 DNA is TGTGCCAGCAGCCCTCTAGCGGGACGGATCACGCAGTATTTT.

The rearrangement uses TRBV5-4 and TRBJ2-7; D tentatively fits TRBD1 or TRBD2 (5 bases each). Germline V gene lookup returns CDR1 SGHNT and CDR2 YYREEE (reference sequence). Trimming removed 3 bases from V and 3 bases from J, with 13 bases in between. The CDR3 covers 14 residues. This chain's CDR3 is CASSWGKGSYEQYF. Here the CDR3 DNA reads TGTGCCAGCAGCTGGGGCAAGGGGAGCTACGAGCAGTACTTC.

The chain uses TRBV5-1 and TRBJ2-7; 11 bases line up with TRBD2. Losses at the gene ends were 4 bases for V and 0 bases for J; bases not matched to a gene: 6. The CDR3 has 16 residues. Germline CDR1 reads SGHRS; CDR2 reads YFSETQ. For the CDR3, the DNA is TGCGCCAGCAGCCTCCTGACTAGCGGGAACTCCTACGAGCAGTACTTC. The encoded protein is CASSLLTSGNSYEQYF.

The chain employs TRBV29-1 and TRBJ1-2, with 7 bases fitting TRBD1. CDR3 size: 16 residues. Losses at the gene ends were 0 bases for V and 6 bases for J; bases not matched to a gene: 13. Germline V gene lookup returns CDR1 SQVTM and CDR2 ANQGSEA. Here the CDR3 reads CSVEDRWDSPRDGYTF. DNA for the CDR3: TGCAGCGTTGAAGATCGGTGGGACAGCCCTAGGGATGGCTACACCTTC.

J is TRBJ1-5 and V is TRBV27; tentatively, D is TRBD1 (6 bases). Germline V CDR1 and CDR2: MNHEY, SMNVEV (reference sequence). V gave up 4 bases and J gave up 7 bases, with 17 bases separating them. The CDR3 consists of 15 residues. CDR3 bases: TGTGCCAGCAGTTCGCTACAGGGTCTTCGGCAGCCCCAGCATTTT. Translated, it gives CASSSLQGLRQPQHF.

The chain joins TRBV6-4 to TRBJ2-1, with D possibly TRBD1 on 6 matching bases. The CDR3 spans 13 residues. V lost 4 bases, J lost 12 bases, and 16 bases lay in between. Per germline, CDR1 MRHNA and CDR2 SNTAGT. CDR3 sequence reads: CASSVTLQGRQFF. DNA of the CDR3: TGTGCCAGCAGTGTTACCCTTCAGGGGAGGCAGTTCTTC.

This rearrangement joins TRBV29-1 to TRBJ2-1, with no clear D. The CDR3 is 13 amino acids. Trimming removed 2 bases at V and 6 bases at J, with 11 bases between. Germline-derived CDR1 and CDR2 are SQVTM and ANQGSEA. CDR3 coding DNA: TGCAGCGTTGAACCTAGGGTAGTCAATGAGCAGTTCTTC. Its translation: CSVEPRVVNEQFF.

The J gene is TRBJ2-5, the V gene TRBV6-6; the D is unclear. Germline values: CDR1 MNHNY, CDR2 SVGAGI (reference sequence). V lost 5 bases and J lost 4, with 5 bases in between. The CDR3 extends over 11 amino acids. The CDR3 is CASSVGETQYF. The CDR3 DNA sequence: TGTGCCAGCAGTGTAGGAGAGACCCAGTACTTC.

The chain employs TRBV4-2 and TRBJ1-2; D is possibly TRBD1 (6 bases). The length of the CDR3 is 16 residues. The ends were cut back, 3 bases at V and 5 bases at J, with 19 bases in the middle. Looked up from germline, CDR1 is LGHNA and CDR2 is YNFKEQ. CDR3 coding DNA: TGTGCCAGCAGCCAGGGGGGGCGCGAGGGGTCTTATGGCTACACCTTC. Encoded protein: CASSQGGREGSYGYTF.

V gene TRBV27 combines with J gene TRBJ1-4, with a possible D match to TRBD1 (5 bases). The V end lost 8 bases, the J end lost 4 bases, and 8 bases lay between the germline ends. Germline V gene data show CDR1 as MNHEY and CDR2 as SMNVEV (reference sequence). The CDR3 runs 12 residues. CDR3 coding DNA: TGTGCCAGCCGAGGGGATAATGAAAAACTGTTTTTT. Encoded protein: CASRGDNEKLFF. Filled out from reference TRBV27 and TRBJ1-4, the complete variable domain reads EAQVTQNPRYLITVTGKKLTVTCSQNMNHEYMSWYRQDPGLGLRQIYYSMNVEVTDKGDVPEGYKVSRKEKRNFPLILESPSPNQTSLYFCASRGDNEKLFFGSGTQLSVL.